The 27 T cell receptor beta chains given below trace back to one sample, sequenced in a study of blood T cells in healthy people across ages. With a J-beta primer mix and a sample-barcoded 5' primer, a second PCR ran about 7 to 12 cycles. TCRdb passed the 5' RACE reads through MiXCR, listing each CDR3 protein once. The data show over 700,000 distinct CDR3 sequences, 50% to 65% seen once. The sample taken for sequencing was blood. These TCRs come from a man at least 80 years old in good health.

This clonotype was counted a few times. The chain has TRBV15 and TRBJ1-2; TRBD1 is a possible D gene (6 bases). This CDR3 is 14 amino acids long. The germline CDR1 and CDR2 sequences are LNHNV and YYDKDF (reference sequence). Trimming shortened V by 1 base and J by 4 bases, and 10 bases separated the two germline ends. The CDR3 loop reads CATSRAPGAYGYTF. CDR3 DNA: TGTGCCACCAGCAGAGCGCCAGGGGCCTATGGCTACACCTTC.

The chain uses TRBV13 and TRBJ2-3; TRBD2 aligns across 8 bases. The V gene end was trimmed by 5 bases and the J gene end by 14 bases; junction bases not matched to a gene: 18. The CDR3 runs to 15 residues. The germline CDR1 and CDR2 sequences are PRHDT and FYEKMQ (reference sequence). The CDR3 DNA sequence: TGTGCCAGCAGCCCAACTAGCGGAACCCACAGATACGCGTATTTT. This sequence encodes CASSPTSGTHRYAYF.

This clonotype has only one observation. This sequence joins TRBV18 and TRBJ2-5; D ambiguous. The CDR3 loop spans 14 amino acids. V was shortened by 1 base and J by 4 bases, with 10 bases between the two germline ends. Germline CDR1 KGHSH, CDR2 LQKENI. CDR3 in amino acids: CASSPLIGRETQYF. CDR3 DNA sequence: TGTGCCAGCTCACCACTAATCGGCCGAGAGACCCAGTACTTC.

This sequence joins TRBV5-4 and TRBJ1-2; perhaps TRBD1 as D (6 bases). Deletions cut 2 bases from V and 4 bases from J, with 12 bases between. The CDR3 loop spans 14 amino acids. CDR1 and CDR2 (germline): SGHNT, YYREEE (reference sequence). The CDR3 DNA is TGTGCCAGCAGCTTCCCCGGACAGATCTATGGCTACACCTTC. Amino acids: CASSFPGQIYGYTF.

V and J are TRBV13 and TRBJ2-3; 7 positions match TRBD2. Per the germline V gene, CDR1 is PRHDT and CDR2 is FYEKMQ (reference sequence). This CDR3 region has 16 residues. J was trimmed by 14 bases and V by 1 base; bases with no gene match: 18. In nucleotides, the CDR3 is TGTGCCAGCAGCTTAGTTACAGCGGGGACGCACAGATACGCGTATTTT. This translates into CASSLVTAGTHRYAYF. The full variable domain, completed using reference TRBV13 and TRBJ2-3, is AAGVIQSPRHLIKEKRETATLKCYPIPRHDTVYWYQQGPGQDPQFLISFYEKMQSDKGSIPDRFSAQQFSDYHSELNMSSLELGDSALYFCASSLVTAGTHRYAYFGPGTRLTVL.

This clonotype was seen just once. The chain couples TRBV12-3 or TRBV12-4 to TRBJ1-5; no definite D call. Trimming took 11 bases from V and 9 from J, leaving 17 bases between them. The CDR3 is 12 amino acids. This CDR3 reads CAQSPRVWPQHF. The DNA of the CDR3 is TGTGCCCAATCCCCGAGGGTTTGGCCCCAGCATTTT.

The V gene is TRBV12-3 or TRBV12-4, the J gene TRBJ1-5, with a weak D call TRBD1 (6 bases). Deletions cut 7 bases from V and 2 bases from J, with 12 bases between. This CDR3 has 14 residues. This CDR3 is CASIQGGGNQPQHF. The CDR3 DNA sequence: TGTGCCAGCATCCAAGGGGGGGGCAATCAGCCCCAGCATTTT.

This clonotype was seen more than once but under ten times. The chain is built from TRBV5-1 and TRBJ2-7; D is ambiguous. CDR3 length: 14 amino acids. V lost 0 bases and J 2 bases, leaving 9 bases between the germline ends. Germline values: CDR1 SGHRS, CDR2 YFSETQ. The CDR3 spells CASSLDHSTYEQYF. The DNA for the CDR3 is TGCGCCAGCAGCTTGGATCACAGTACCTACGAGCAGTACTTC.

This sequence joins TRBV18 and TRBJ1-4; maybe TRBD1 (5 bases). Germline-derived CDR1 and CDR2 are KGHSH and LQKENI. The V gene lost 1 base and the J gene lost 4 bases, with 10 bases spanning the gap. The CDR3 has 15 residues. CDR3 nucleotides: TGTGCCAGCTCACCACGCAAGGGACGTAATGAAAAACTGTTTTTT. It codes for CASSPRKGRNEKLFF. Supplemented by reference TRBV18 and TRBJ1-4, the full variable domain reads NAGVMQNPRHLVRRRGQEARLRCSPMKGHSHVYWYRQLPEEGLKFMVYLQKENIIDESGMPKERFSAEFPKEGPSILRIQQVVRGDSAAYFCASSPRKGRNEKLFFGSGTQLSVL.

This chain uses TRBV12-3 or TRBV12-4 with TRBJ1-2, with D perhaps TRBD1 (5 bases). The ends were cut back, 5 bases at V and 8 bases at J, with 21 bases in the middle. This CDR3 is 15 amino acids long. The CDR3 DNA reads TGTGCCAGCAGTCCCCGGGAGGGGTTGGCATCGGGCTACACCTTC. This codes for CASSPREGLASGYTF.

V gene TRBV5-1 combines with J gene TRBJ2-4, with D unclear. The J call may be mistaken, given a closer DNA end match to TRBJ2-7. CDR1 SGHRS and CDR2 YFSETQ come from the germline V gene. The CDR3 runs 14 residues. Here the CDR3 DNA reads TGCGCCAGCAGCGTGGCTGGCAGGACCTACGAGCAGTACTTC. Encoded protein: CASSVAGRTYEQYF.

The gene calls are TRBV7-8 and TRBJ2-1; 12 bases line up with TRBD2. This CDR3 has 13 residues. Germline CDR1 reads SGHVS; CDR2 reads FQNEAQ. Unmatched junction bases numbered 4, after V lost 4 bases and J lost 12 bases. CDR3 loop: CASSSTSGSAQFF. In DNA form, the CDR3 reads TGTGCCAGCAGCTCGACTAGCGGGAGCGCGCAGTTCTTC.

This rearrangement joins TRBV7-6 to TRBJ2-1; D gene unclear. This CDR3 contains 15 residues. V was trimmed by 3 bases and J by 0 bases, leaving 9 bases between them. The germline CDR1 and CDR2 sequences are SGHVS and FNYEAQ. CDR3 coding DNA: TGTGCCAGCAGCTTTGACCGAATCTCCTACAATGAGCAGTTCTTC. Protein sequence: CASSFDRISYNEQFF.

The chain employs TRBV20-1 and TRBJ2-5; no clear D. TRBJ2-7 matches the DNA end more closely, so the J call is doubtful. The CDR3 sequence is 13 residues long. The germline V gene has CDR1 DFQATT and CDR2 SNEGSKA (reference sequence). Here the CDR3 reads CSARGSRANEQYF. CDR3 sequence (DNA): TGCAGTGCTAGAGGGTCCCGGGCCAACGAGCAGTACTTC.

This clonotype has just a few counts. CDR3 nucleotide sequence: TGTGCCAGCAGCCCCGGACACAGATACGCGTATTTT. As protein: CASSPGHRYAYF. The V call is TRBV7-2, the J call TRBJ2-3; D possibly corresponds to TRBD1 (5 bases). CDR1 and CDR2 (germline): SGHTA, FQGNSA. This CDR3 is 12 amino acids long. The V gene lost 5 bases and the J gene lost 14 bases, with 17 bases spanning the gap.

This rearrangement joins TRBV18 to TRBJ2-4; D tentatively reads TRBD1 or TRBD2 (5 bases each). The J call could be wrong; TRBJ2-7 is a better fit for the DNA end. In germline, CDR1 is KGHSH, CDR2 LQKENI. The CDR3 extends over 12 amino acids. The CDR3 reads CASSLGDREQYF. In DNA, the CDR3 is TGTGCCAGCTCACTAGGGGACCGCGAGCAGTACTTC.

This chain uses TRBV7-9 with TRBJ2-7, with a possible D match to TRBD1 (6 bases). The germline CDR1 and CDR2 sequences are SEHNR and FQNEAQ (reference sequence). V lost 1 base to trimming and J lost 6 bases, with 16 bases between them. CDR3 length: 15 residues. The CDR3 loop reads CASSLDGLGAAEQYF. CDR3 nucleotides: TGTGCCAGCAGCTTAGATGGTCTGGGGGCGGCCGAGCAGTACTTC.

The chain employs TRBV15 and TRBJ2-5; no clear D gene. The DNA matches TRBJ2-7 better at its end, which makes the J call doubtful. This CDR3 is 15 amino acids long. Germline V gene lookup returns CDR1 LNHNV and CDR2 YYDKDF (reference sequence). The CDR3: CATSRDTAGPYEQYF. DNA for the CDR3: TGTGCCACCAGCAGAGACACAGCTGGTCCCTACGAGCAGTACTTC.

In DNA, the CDR3 is TGTGCCAGCACCCGACAGGAGGCTCGAGGTGAGACCCAGTACTTC. It codes for CASTRQEARGETQYF. V and J are TRBV12-3 or TRBV12-4 and TRBJ2-5; possibly TRBD1 for D (6 bases). The CDR3 is 15 residues long. Trimming cost V 7 bases and J 5 bases, with 20 bases left between them.

The V gene is TRBV20-1, the J gene TRBJ2-7, with 8 bases fitting TRBD2. This CDR3 is built from 13 residues. The V gene's germline CDR1 is DFQATT and CDR2 SNEGSKA (reference sequence). With V trimmed by 2 bases and J by 5 bases, 5 bases remained unmatched. The CDR3 loop reads CSARRTGGNEQYF. The CDR3 region has the DNA TGCAGTGCTAGAAGGACGGGAGGGAACGAGCAGTACTTC.

This clonotype was counted only a few times. V is TRBV27 and J is TRBJ2-7; D may be TRBD2 (6 bases). Germline V gives CDR1 MNHEY, CDR2 SMNVEV (reference sequence). V lost 3 bases and J 2 bases, leaving 11 bases between the germline ends. The CDR3 runs 14 residues. The CDR3, as DNA: TGTGCCAGCAGTTTCACTAGCAGCGCCTACGAGCAGTACTTC. It codes for CASSFTSSAYEQYF.

The rearrangement joins TRBV20-1 to TRBJ2-3, with D perhaps TRBD2 (6 bases). Trimming pared 6 bases from V and 2 bases from J, leaving 15 bases between. This CDR3 region has 14 residues. Germline loops: CDR1 DFQATT, CDR2 SNEGSKA (reference sequence). CDR3 coding DNA: TGCAGTGCGACGACTAGGTATGACACAGATACGCAGTATTTT. This gives the protein CSATTRYDTDTQYF.

Here the CDR3 reads CASSVDQIYNSPLHF. The CDR3 coding sequence is TGTGCCAGCAGCGTAGACCAGATTTATAATTCACCCCTCCACTTT. The chain employs TRBV9 and TRBJ1-6; D ambiguous. Trimming took 0 bases from V and 4 from J, leaving 8 bases between them. In germline, CDR1 is SGDLS, CDR2 YYNGEE. The length of the CDR3 is 15 residues.

This clonotype was picked up one time. V is TRBV30 and J is TRBJ2-7; D is perhaps TRBD1 (7 bases). The CDR3 has 14 amino acids. Deletions cut 3 bases from V and 6 bases from J, with 18 bases between. Per the germline V gene, CDR1 is GTSNPN and CDR2 is SVGIG (reference sequence). The CDR3: CAWRGTAWGAEQYF. In DNA form, the CDR3 reads TGTGCCTGGAGGGGGACAGCATGGGGGGCCGAGCAGTACTTC.

The gene calls are TRBV5-1 and TRBJ2-1, with 12 bases identical to TRBD2. This CDR3 region has 14 residues. In germline, CDR1 is SGHRS, CDR2 YFSETQ. J gave up 10 bases and V 3 bases, and 5 bases lay outside the gene matches. This CDR3 reads CASSWGLAGTEQFF. The CDR3 DNA is TGCGCCAGCAGCTGGGGACTAGCGGGCACGGAGCAGTTCTTC.

This chain links TRBV5-1 with TRBJ2-1; TRBD1 is a possible D gene (5 bases). Trimming cost V 2 bases and J 12 bases, with 15 bases left between them. This CDR3 has 13 amino acids. Germline lookup yields CDR1 SGHRS and CDR2 YFSETQ. This CDR3 is CASSFLGLAAQFF. CDR3 sequence (DNA): TGCGCCAGCAGCTTTCTGGGGCTGGCGGCGCAGTTCTTC.

This clonotype was recorded a few times. The rearrangement joins TRBV20-1 to TRBJ2-7; TRBD2 agrees at 8 bases. After removal of 6 bases from V and 6 bases from J, the junction contained 10 bases not matched to a gene. The CDR3 runs to 13 residues. CDR1 is DFQATT, CDR2 SNEGSKA, per germline (reference sequence). The CDR3 DNA is TGCAGTGCAGCGAGCGGGAGAAACGGCGAGCAGTACTTC. It translates to CSAASGRNGEQYF.